A selection of T cell receptor beta chains follows, all from one sample in a study of glioma-infiltrating T cells after dendritic cell vaccination. Sequencing was performed with immunoSEQ multiplex PCR; in TCRdb, only in-frame clones are kept and a portion is missing. The data contain 90,000 to 100,000 clones, roughly 83% of them seen just once; the ten biggest clones take up over 5%. Sequencing was performed on blood, taken before dendritic cell vaccination. The source of these receptors is a human donor with glioblastoma. Both conserved end residues are part of each CDR3. Clone size, where shown, is once, few, many, or a class for clones that have expanded.

>TRBJ1-3|TRBV18|few
CASSPPEGAISGNTIYF
>TRBJ2-7|TRBV6-6|-
CASSTTGPEQYF
>TRBJ1-1|TRBV18|-
CASSPMGTENTEAFF
>TRBJ2-7|TRBV6-5|-
CASRQQGRNEQYF
>TRBJ2-1|TRBV9|-
CASSVESGRGSEQFF
>TRBJ1-5|TRBV18|-
CASSPGVRQASNQPQHF
>TRBJ2-7|TRBV2|-
CARRDRGSYEQYF
>TRBJ2-5|TRBV19|-
CASSRTGLETQYF
>TRBJ2-5|TRBV2|-
CASSEYRQETQYF
>TRBJ2-7|TRBV6-6|once
CASSRDVYEQYF
>TRBJ2-1|TRBV7-6|-
CASSFGGPPLNEQFF
>TRBJ1-3|TRBV6-5|few
CASSHTDNSGNTIYF
>TRBJ1-2|TRBV18|-
CASSPREGDPYGYTF
>TRBJ1-2|TRBV11-2|once
CASSLSTGIYGYTF